These 20 T cell receptor beta chains came from one sample sequenced in a study of T-cell memory formation after mild COVID-19. TCRdb ran MiXCR on the 5' RACE reads and lists one entry per CDR3 protein. The repertoire holds approximately 290,000 distinct CDR3 sequences, with less than 20% as singletons. Sequencing input: PBMCs or a T cell subset sorted from them (not recorded which). The receptors here all came from a man in his late teens or twenties who had mild COVID-19 (a few samples of this study predate the infection). Cell type and time point are not known.

In its sample, this clonotype was seen a few times. This chain uses TRBV5-1 with TRBJ2-3, with 13 bases aligning to TRBD2. The CDR3 spans 17 residues. The V gene's germline CDR1 is SGHRS and CDR2 YFSETQ. Losses at the gene ends were 0 bases for V and 2 bases for J; bases not matched to a gene: 3. CDR3 DNA: TGCGCCAGCAGCTTGGAGGGACTAGCGGGGCCCACAGATACGCAGTATTTT. Its translation: CASSLEGLAGPTDTQYF.

This sequence joins TRBV27 and TRBJ1-5, with 7 bases matching TRBD1. Germline V gene data show CDR1 as MNHEY and CDR2 as SMNVEV (reference sequence). The ends lost 2 bases at V and 7 bases at J; junction bases unmatched: 5. The CDR3 has 14 residues. CDR3 in amino acids: CASSLGGGEQPQHF. The CDR3, as DNA: TGTGCCAGCAGTTTAGGAGGGGGCGAACAGCCCCAGCATTTT.

V is TRBV13 and J is TRBJ1-4, with D perhaps matching TRBD1 (5 bases). Trimming took off 2 bases at V and 8 bases at J, with 12 bases between the two ends. The CDR3 sequence is 14 residues long. The germline V gene has CDR1 PRHDT and CDR2 FYEKMQ (reference sequence). The CDR3 spells CASSLQGDGEKLFF. The CDR3 DNA is TGTGCCAGCAGCTTACAAGGGGATGGGGAAAAACTGTTTTTT.

At least ten counts were recorded for this clonotype. This sequence joins TRBV20-1 and TRBJ1-5; D may be TRBD1 (6 bases). The CDR3 has 13 amino acids. The germline V gene has CDR1 DFQATT and CDR2 SNEGSKA (reference sequence). Deletions cut 4 bases from V and 6 bases from J, with 13 bases between. CDR3 amino acids: CSATQGLSQPQHF. Written as DNA, the CDR3 is TGCAGTGCTACGCAGGGGCTCTCTCAGCCCCAGCATTTT.

CDR3 residues: CSARLQRNTGELFF. As DNA, the CDR3 is TGCAGTGCTAGACTACAAAGGAACACCGGGGAGCTGTTTTTT. The genes are TRBV20-1 and TRBJ2-2; no reliable D call. This CDR3 is 14 amino acids long. CDR1 and CDR2 (germline): DFQATT, SNEGSKA (reference sequence). Trimming shortened V by 2 bases and J by 1 base, and 8 bases separated the two germline ends.

This clonotype showed up just a few times. The rearrangement joins TRBV12-3 or TRBV12-4 to TRBJ1-1; 7 bases agree with TRBD1. CDR3 length: 15 residues. V shed 5 bases and J 5 bases; nucleotides not matched to a gene: 11. The CDR3 sequence is CASSPGPGGLTEAFF. The CDR3 DNA follows: TGTGCCAGCAGTCCGGGCCCAGGGGGTTTGACTGAAGCTTTCTTT.

This clonotype was detected many times. V gene TRBV12-3 or TRBV12-4 combines with J gene TRBJ1-1; D may be TRBD1 (5 bases). Trimming cost V 6 bases and J 6 bases, with 17 bases left between them. The CDR3 is 14 residues long. The chain's CDR3 is CASSPQGRFAEAFF. CDR3 DNA: TGTGCCAGCAGCCCCCAGGGAAGGTTTGCTGAAGCTTTCTTT.

This clonotype was recorded a few times. This chain joins TRBV5-1 and TRBJ2-2, with 7 bases matching TRBD2. J was trimmed by 6 bases and V by 4 bases; bases with no gene match: 6. The CDR3 is made up of 14 amino acids. The V gene's germline CDR1 is SGHRS and CDR2 YFSETQ. The CDR3 DNA reads as TGCGCCAGCAGCGCAACCAGCGGGGCCGGGGAGCTGTTTTTT. Protein sequence: CASSATSGAGELFF.

This clonotype was counted only a few times. The rearrangement joins TRBV27 to TRBJ1-6; possibly TRBD1 for D (6 bases). The CDR3 has 14 amino acids. The germline V and J ends were trimmed by 6 bases and 8 bases, with 14 bases remaining between them. Germline CDR1 reads MNHEY; CDR2 reads SMNVEV (reference sequence). The CDR3 loop reads CASRQGRADSPLHF. The CDR3 coding sequence is TGTGCCAGCAGACAGGGACGAGCCGATTCACCCCTCCACTTT.

The chain carries TRBV28 and TRBJ1-1, with a tentative D call TRBD1 (6 bases). Trimming cost V 5 bases and J 5 bases, with 12 bases left between them. The CDR3 runs 13 residues. Germline CDR1 reads MDHEN; CDR2 reads SYDVKM. CDR3 DNA sequence: TGTGCCAGCAGTACTCCCGACAGGACTGAAGCTTTCTTT. Translation gives CASSTPDRTEAFF.

The chain has TRBV12-3 or TRBV12-4 and TRBJ2-7, with 8 positions matching TRBD1. V lost 8 bases and J lost 7; bases outside the gene matches: 19. The CDR3 is made up of 16 amino acids. CDR3 amino acids: CASGRRPGQVLGEQYF. The DNA of the CDR3 is TGTGCCAGCGGCCGTAGACCGGGACAGGTATTGGGAGAGCAGTACTTC.

This clonotype was seen a few times. The rearrangement joins TRBV18 to TRBJ1-4; D not resolved. The germline CDR1 and CDR2 sequences are KGHSH and LQKENI. The ends were cut back, 4 bases at V and 5 bases at J, with 8 bases in the middle. This CDR3 has 13 residues. The chain's CDR3 is CASSLRKNEKLFF. The CDR3 bases are TGTGCCAGCTCACTACGTAAAAATGAAAAACTGTTTTTT.

The chain is built from TRBV6-2 or TRBV6-3 and TRBJ2-7; D gene uncertain. CDR3 length equals 13 residues. V was pared by 6 bases and J by 4 bases, with 13 bases between. Germline CDR1 reads MNHEY; CDR2 reads SVGEGT. DNA for the CDR3: TGTGCCAGCAGCATGGACGGCGAATACGAGCAGTACTTC. This codes for CASSMDGEYEQYF.

This clonotype was counted only a few times. This chain links TRBV5-1 with TRBJ1-1, with D perhaps TRBD1 (5 bases). The germline V gene encodes CDR1 SGHRS and CDR2 YFSETQ. Trimming shortened V by 4 bases and J by 7 bases, and 11 bases separated the two germline ends. The length of the CDR3 is 12 residues. CDR3 bases: TGCGCCAGCAGCGGGCAGGGAGTTGAAGCTTTCTTT. Its protein product is CASSGQGVEAFF.

There are many counts of this clonotype. The chain recombines TRBV7-9 with TRBJ2-1, with D hard to call. The CDR3 runs to 16 residues. Germline V gene sequence: CDR1 SEHNR, CDR2 FQNEAQ (reference sequence). Trimming left V 5 bases short and J 0 bases short, with 14 bases between. The CDR3 here is CASSPRSASSYNEQFF. CDR3 nucleotides: TGTGCCAGCAGCCCCCGTTCTGCAAGCTCCTACAATGAGCAGTTCTTC.

This clonotype was counted between two and nine times. V is TRBV5-1 and J is TRBJ1-1, with D perhaps matching TRBD1 (5 bases). V was shortened by 4 bases and J by 4 bases, with 20 bases between the two germline ends. Per the germline V gene, CDR1 is SGHRS and CDR2 is YFSETQ. The CDR3 consists of 16 residues. For the CDR3, the DNA is TGCGCCAGCAGCCTGGGGGGACCCCAGGCGGGCACTGAAGCTTTCTTT. Protein: CASSLGGPQAGTEAFF.

The CDR3 DNA reads TGTGCCAGCACCCCGGGCACTCAGAACACTGAAGCTTTCTTT. It yields the protein CASTPGTQNTEAFF. This chain uses TRBV7-2 with TRBJ1-1; unclear D gene. The CDR3 has 14 residues. Germline V gives CDR1 SGHTA, CDR2 FQGNSA. V lost 7 bases, J lost 1 base, and 13 bases lay in between.

The V gene is TRBV14, the J gene TRBJ2-1; D remains unclear. CDR1 SGHDN and CDR2 FVKESK come from the germline V gene. V was cut by 0 bases and J by 7 bases, with 7 bases left in between. The CDR3 is made up of 13 amino acids. The DNA for the CDR3 is TGTGCCAGCAGCCAAGATCGCCGGAATGAGCAGTTCTTC. Amino acids: CASSQDRRNEQFF. The whole variable domain, remainder taken from reference TRBV14 and TRBJ2-1, is EAGVTQFPSHSVIEKGQTVTLRCDPISGHDNLYWYRRVMGKEIKFLLHFVKESKQDESGMPNNRFLAERTGGTYSTLKVQPAELEDSGVYFCASSQDRRNEQFFGPGTRLTVL.

The chain uses TRBV29-1 and TRBJ1-1, with 7 bases matching TRBD1. Trimming removed 3 bases from V and 1 base from J; junction bases left unmatched: 2. This CDR3 spans 13 amino acids. Germline loops: CDR1 SQVTM, CDR2 ANQGSEA. CDR3 DNA: TGCAGCGTTGATTACAGGGGGAACACTGAAGCTTTCTTT. This encodes CSVDYRGNTEAFF.

The rearrangement uses TRBV6-5 and TRBJ2-7; tentative D call: TRBD2 (5 bases). V lost 2 bases and J 0 bases, leaving 11 bases between the germline ends. CDR3 length: 15 amino acids. Germline CDR1 MNHEY, CDR2 SVGAGI. The CDR3 DNA reads TGTGCCAGCAGTTACGGATCGGGAAGCTCCTACGAGCAGTACTTC. Translating it yields CASSYGSGSSYEQYF.